The sequence of this T cell receptor (beta chain) was determined in a study of naive and memory T cell subsets. Study-wide results and limits: The power law exponent of TCR abundance differed between naive and memory cells.

Two oligonucleotides, mixed equimolar, formed the beta constant-region primer covering TRBC1 and TRBC2. Four rounds of PCR amplified the ligated cDNA using nested alpha and beta constant-region primers plus SP2. An oligonucleotide with the SP2 primer and a 12-nucleotide UMI was ligated to the cDNA 3' end. TCRdb re-called the UMI-ligation and nested PCR reads through MiXCR, storing one row per CDR3 protein. The sample has about 18,000 distinct CDR3 sequences, roughly 8.4% seen once. This CDR3 is built from 11 residues. Per the germline V gene, CDR1 is SQVTM and CDR2 is ANQGSEA. The V end was cut by 4 bases, the J end by 4 bases, with 7 bases between. This clonotype was recorded a few times. Its antigen is as yet unknown.

The V and J genes are TRBV29-1 and TRBJ1-1; D remains unclear. Sequencing used central memory CD8+ T cells from blood. This sequence originates from a human donor in good health. CDR3 DNA: TGCAGCGTTGTGGGTGGCACTGAAGCTTTCTTT. Protein product: CSVVGGTEAFF.